These T cell receptor beta chains were read from a single sample in a study of T cell changes during pregnancy in multiple sclerosis. The table came from immunoSEQ multiplex PCR; TCRdb's copy has only in-frame clones and leaves some out. Of around 68,000 clones in the sample, around 92% were seen once. Specimen: peripheral blood, collected after pregnancy. These receptors all come from a female donor in good health, enrolled as a control in a pregnancy study. The CDR3 runs from the conserved cysteine through the conserved F or W. The D gene is left open where the match is weak. Part of the rows lack a size; the others show once, few, many or a class for expanded clones.

V gene	J gene	clone size	D gene	CDR3 DNA	CDR3 protein
TRBV5-1	TRBJ2-5	-	TRBD2	TGCGCCAGCAGTCCCCAACTAGCGGGGTCGGAGGAGACCCAGTACTTC	CASSPQLAGSEETQYF
TRBV6-1	TRBJ2-2	-	-	TGTGCCAGCCGAACCAACAGAAACACCGGGGAGCTGTTTTTT	CASRTNRNTGELFF
TRBV21-1	TRBJ1-1	-	-	TGTGCCAGCAGCAAAGAGCATAAGGGGCATGGTGTGAACACTGAAGCTTTCTTT	CASSKEHKGHGVNTEAFF
TRBV7-9	TRBJ1-2	-	-	TGTGCCAGCAGCTCGGCCGACAGTCTCTATGGCTACACCTTC	CASSSADSLYGYTF
TRBV19	TRBJ2-3	-	-	TGTGCCAGTAGTCGAGGGAATGAGGATACGCAGTATTTT	CASSRGNEDTQYF
TRBV10-3	TRBJ1-1	-	TRBD1	TGTGCCATCAGGCCGGACAGGGGGTCTAATGAAGCTTTCTTT	CAIRPDRGSNEAFF
TRBV19	TRBJ1-1	-	TRBD1	TGTGCCAGTAGTATTCCAGGGGGCTCGGGAAGCACTGAAGCTTTCTTT	CASSIPGGSGSTEAFF
TRBV7-9	TRBJ1-4	-	-	TGTGCCAGCAGATCCGACAGGAATGGGAATGAAAAACTGTTTTTT	CASRSDRNGNEKLFF
TRBV4-2	TRBJ2-6	-	-	TGTGCCAGCAGCCAAGGGGCTGAGTCTGGGGCCAACGTCCTGACTTTC	CASSQGAESGANVLTF
TRBV7-2	TRBJ2-5	-	TRBD2	TGTGCCAGCAGCGGGCCCGGGACTAGCGGGGGGGCGGTCGTAAAGACCCAGTACTTC	CASSGPGTSGGAVVKTQYF
TRBV9	TRBJ2-7	-	-	TGTGCCAGCAGCGCCGGGACAAACCCACACGAGCAGTACTTC	CASSAGTNPHEQYF
TRBV29-1	TRBJ2-3	-	-	TGCAGCGTTGAAGGGCTAGCAGATACGCAGTATTTT	CSVEGLADTQYF
TRBV7-8	TRBJ2-7	-	-	TGTGCCAGCAGCTTAGCTGGCGACTCGTTGCCCTACGAGCAGTACTTC	CASSLAGDSLPYEQYF
TRBV4-2	TRBJ2-5	-	TRBD2	TGTGCCAGCAGCCAAGATGAGAAAAGCGGGGGGGGACAAGAGACCCAGTACTTC	CASSQDEKSGGGQETQYF
TRBV7-2	TRBJ1-5	once	-	TGTGCCAGCAGCTATACAGGGTTGGGGCAGCCCCAGCATTTT	CASSYTGLGQPQHF
TRBV19	TRBJ1-6	once	TRBD1	TGTGCCAGTAGTCGGACAGGGAACGTTGATAATTCACCCCTCCACTTT	CASSRTGNVDNSPLHF
TRBV7-9	TRBJ2-1	-	-	TGTGCCAGCAGCTTAGCAGGAGCCTCTGAGCAGTTCTTC	CASSLAGASEQFF
TRBV11-3	TRBJ1-6	-	-	TGTGCCAGCAGCTGGCAGGGGACCGGGACCTCCGGGGGGTCACCCCTCCACTTT	CASSWQGTGTSGGSPLHF
TRBV7-3	TRBJ1-2	once	TRBD1	TGTGCCAGCAGGACACGGGACAGGGGGAACTATGGCTACACCTTC	CASRTRDRGNYGYTF
TRBV9	TRBJ1-1	few	-	TGTGCCAGCAGCCCAGGGTACACTGAAGCTTTCTTT	CASSPGYTEAFF
TRBV5-6	TRBJ2-7	-	-	TGTGCCAGCAGCTTGGCAGGATCCTACGAGCAGTACTTC	CASSLAGSYEQYF
TRBV5-1	TRBJ1-1	few	-	TGCGCCAGCAGCGAGGACAGTTTGAACACTGAAGCTTTCTTT	CASSEDSLNTEAFF
TRBV19	TRBJ1-5	once	TRBD1	TGTGCCAGTAGTTCCCAACAGGGGACTCAGCCCCAGCATTTT	CASSSQQGTQPQHF
TRBV9	TRBJ2-7	once	-	TGTGCCAGCAGCGAGGGAGAGATGCGCGAGCAGTACTTC	CASSEGEMREQYF
TRBV4-2	TRBJ2-3	-	TRBD2	TGTGCCAGCAGGCAGACTAGCGGACAAGATACGCAGTATTTT	CASRQTSGQDTQYF
TRBV30	TRBJ1-4	once	-	TGTGCCGGTGGTCCGCCCCAAGAGGAAAAACTGTTTTTT	CAGGPPQEEKLFF
TRBV5-1	TRBJ2-3	once	TRBD2	TGCGCCAGCAGCTTGGAGGGGACTAACACAGATACGCAGTATTTT	CASSLEGTNTDTQYF
TRBV9	TRBJ2-7	-	TRBD2	TGTGCCAGCAGCGAGGCGGCGGGGGGGCCCTACGAGCAGTACTTC	CASSEAAGGPYEQYF
TRBV25-1	TRBJ1-2	-	-	TGTGCCAGCAGTGAATCGGCGGGGAGCTATGGCTACACCTTC	CASSESAGSYGYTF
TRBV21-1	TRBJ1-1	few	-	TGTGCCAGCAGCAAAGTTTCAGGGGGCCGAACTGAAGCTTTCTTT	CASSKVSGGRTEAFF
TRBV13	TRBJ1-2	once	-	TGTGCCAGCAGCTTCCCCCTAGGGGAGGGAGGAGGCTACACCTTC	CASSFPLGEGGGYTF
TRBV30	TRBJ1-1	few	-	TGTGCCTGGAGCCCCGGGATGAACACTGAAGCTTTCTTT	CAWSPGMNTEAFF
TRBV4-2	TRBJ2-4	-	TRBD1	TGTGCCAGCAGCCTCGACAGGGCCGGACCCAAAAACATTCAGTACTTC	CASSLDRAGPKNIQYF
TRBV30	TRBJ2-5	-	TRBD2	TGTGCCTGGAGTGGGACTAGCGGTATCCAAGAGACCCAGTACTTC	CAWSGTSGIQETQYF
TRBV5-4	TRBJ1-2	-	-	TGTGCCAGCAGCTTGGACGCCCCGCGAAACTATGGCTACACCTTC	CASSLDAPRNYGYTF
TRBV11-2	TRBJ1-1	-	-	TGTGCCAGCAGTCCCGGACTCACGAACACTGAAGCTTTCTTT	CASSPGLTNTEAFF
TRBV19	TRBJ1-2	-	TRBD1	TGTGCCAGTAGTACCCACCAGACAGGGTACGTTTATGGCTACACCTTC	CASSTHQTGYVYGYTF
TRBV18	TRBJ1-2	-	-	TGTGCCAGCTCACCGTCCAGGGTCGATGGCTACACCTTC	CASSPSRVDGYTF
TRBV5-6	TRBJ1-4	-	-	TGTGCCAGCAGCTTGACGGCTAATGAAAAACTGTTTTTT	CASSLTANEKLFF
TRBV10-3	TRBJ1-5	-	TRBD1	TGTGCCATCAGTTCGGACAGGGGGCGAGGCAATCAGCCCCAGCATTTT	CAISSDRGRGNQPQHF
TRBV7-3	TRBJ2-5	-	TRBD2	TGTGCCAGCAGCTCGGGACTAGCTGGAGAGACCCAGTACTTC	CASSSGLAGETQYF
TRBV25-1	TRBJ2-6	-	-	TGTGCCAGCAGTGACTCCGGGGCTGGGGCCAACGTCCTGACTTTC	CASSDSGAGANVLTF
TRBV6-1	TRBJ2-2	-	-	TGTGCCAGCAGTGTACAGTTGAACACCGGGGAGCTGTTTTTT	CASSVQLNTGELFF
TRBV27	TRBJ2-3	-	TRBD1	TGTGCCAGCAGCTCATCAGGGGGCGCCCCCGGAGATACGCAGTATTTT	CASSSSGGAPGDTQYF
TRBV5-6	TRBJ2-5	-	TRBD2	TGTGCCAGCAGCTTTTATGGGACTAGCGGAGGGGAGACCCAGTACTTC	CASSFYGTSGGETQYF
TRBV7-8	TRBJ2-7	-	-	TGTGCCAGCAGCTTAGCAGTACAGGCCTACGAGCAGTACTTC	CASSLAVQAYEQYF
TRBV13	TRBJ1-1	-	-	TGTGCCAGCAGCTTAGATGGGGGCAGGATGAACACTGAAGCTTTCTTT	CASSLDGGRMNTEAFF
TRBV5-1	TRBJ1-6	-	-	TGCGCCAGCAGCTTGTGGGGGGAAAATTCACCCCTCCACTTT	CASSLWGENSPLHF
TRBV30	TRBJ2-7	-	-	TGTGCCTGGAACGGGCAGGGGCCCGCCTACGAGCAGTACTTC	CAWNGQGPAYEQYF
TRBV2	TRBJ2-1	-	-	TGTGCCAGCAGACTGACAGGGGAGGGGTTCTTC	CASRLTGEGFF
TRBV2	TRBJ2-7	-	TRBD1	TGTGCCAGCAGGGGGGGTTCGGGACAGGGGGCGCAAAGGGAGCAGTACTTC	CASRGGSGQGAQREQYF
TRBV5-4	TRBJ1-1	few	-	TGTGCCAGCAGCTCCTTGGAAGGGGGGAACACTGAAGCTTTCTTT	CASSSLEGGNTEAFF
TRBV7-2	TRBJ2-7	-	-	TGTGCCAGCAGCTTTAGTACAGGCTCCTACGAGCAGTACTTC	CASSFSTGSYEQYF
TRBV6-6	TRBJ1-5	-	TRBD1	TGTGCCAGCAACTATAAGACAGGGGGCAATCAGCCCCAGCATTTT	CASNYKTGGNQPQHF
TRBV11-3	TRBJ2-1	-	-	TGTGCCAGCAGCTTAGCGGGAGAAATCTCCTACAATGAGCAGTTCTTC	CASSLAGEISYNEQFF
TRBV13	TRBJ1-6	few	-	TGTGCCAGCAGCTTAACACGCTCCTATAATTCACCCCTCCACTTT	CASSLTRSYNSPLHF
TRBV27	TRBJ1-1	-	-	TGTGCCAGCAGTCCGCATAGAGAGGTAAACACTGAAGCTTTCTTT	CASSPHREVNTEAFF
TRBV19	TRBJ2-1	-	TRBD2	TGTGCCAGTAGCGGGGGGGCCGGATACAATGAGCAGTTCTTC	CASSGGAGYNEQFF
TRBV7-6	TRBJ1-1	few	TRBD1	TGTGCCAGCAGCTCGGGACAGATCACTGAAGCTTTCTTT	CASSSGQITEAFF